This T cell receptor (beta chain) was found in a study of vaccination effects on CD4 cells after COVID-19 (dated 2022 in TCRdb). Turning to the overall study: Post-vaccine samples across the study were collected a median of 72 days after the second dose, with a range of 14 to 241. Altogether, some 11 COVID-19 convalescent patients and 4 SARS-CoV-2-naive healthy vaccine recipients made up the full study. SARS-CoV-2 spike-specific CD4+ TCR repertoires from before and after mRNA vaccination were compared in COVID-19 convalescent patients and in infection-naive vaccine recipients. The Oncomine TCR Beta short-read assay on an Illumina iSeq 100 was used to sequence cultures from other donors in the study.

The library was prepared using the immunoSEQ multiplex PCR assay. DNA from the CD4+ T cells that had been cultured and isolated underwent TCR beta CDR3 sequencing. Per the original workflow: The analysis removed non-productive TCR sequences, trimmed reads to the CDR3 region, and retained only CDR3s that were 7 or more amino acids long. Antigen-specific clonotypes were identified using the MANAFEST web app by comparison of expansion in peptide wells against reference cultures. To count as positive, a clone had to show expansion at FDR<0.05 compared with the reference and with all other wells, an odds ratio above 5, and a frequency above 0.1% in two replicate wells. Clonotypes significantly expanded in SARS-CoV-2 spike wells and in at least one common cold coronavirus spike condition were defined as cross-reactive. CDR3 similarity was assessed by Levenshtein distance with the stringdist R package, and unrooted trees were built with ape in R 3.6.1. TCRdb retrieved this table from immuneACCESS and kept in-frame rearrangements only. Not all clones are present; in checked studies, unresolved V genes account for under half, and no reason is known for the remainder. For V, J and clone size, that table is used; D and trimming come from the DNA. The sample records approximately 11,000 clones, roughly 70% of which are singletons. Roughly 8.9% of the sample is in the top ten clones.

Here is what the overall study found, with its caveats: The study was limited by a small number of convalescent patients, and early post-infection timepoints were lacking. Both infection-induced and vaccine-induced clones contracted markedly at late post-vaccination timepoints, which is consistent with waning T cell responses. In healthy vaccine recipients, vaccine-induced clones were almost all SARS-CoV-2 mono-reactive, with only 1 of 255 being cross-reactive with common cold coronaviruses.

From the cysteine up to the phenylalanine, the CDR3 has a length of 15 residues. Here the CDR3 DNA is all that survives: 45 bases in frame from base 1. Trimming removed 4 bases from V and 0 bases from J, leaving 13 bases between the germline ends. The germline V gene gives CDR1 as MNHEY and CDR2 as SVGEGT. The ViraFEST assay stimulated PBMC with viral peptide pools and then used TCR sequencing to identify antigen-specific CD4+ T cell clonotypes by expansion. After less than 13 days of culture, CD4+ T cells were isolated with the EasySep CD4+ T cell isolation kit. Each participant received two doses of an mRNA SARS-CoV-2 vaccine, either BNT162b2 or mRNA-1273. None of the healthy vaccine recipients had a prior SARS-CoV-2 infection, which was confirmed by nucleocapsid antibody tests that came back negative both before and after vaccination. Each well held fewer than 2.5 million PBMC cultured in IMDM containing around 5% human AB serum, roughly 9.6 IU/ml IL-2 and gentamicin, along with roughly 10 ug/ml peptides. Half of the culture medium was replaced with fresh IL-2-containing medium on days 3 and 7. Unless otherwise noted, each peptide stimulation condition was cultured in triplicate wells. Using Ficoll-Paque Plus gradient centrifugation, PBMC were separated from whole blood and then either used fresh or cryopreserved at -140C. The overlapping peptide pools covered the spike proteins of SARS-CoV-2 as well as those of the common cold coronaviruses HCoV-NL63, HCoV-OC43 and HCoV-229E. The QIAamp micro DNA kit was used to extract genomic DNA from the cultured CD4+ T cells.

In the case of this clone: Its antigen has not been determined. Base qualities were left out, and no much larger clone turns up one base away.

This clonotype originated in a human donor who received a COVID-19 vaccine. Here the chain combines TRBV6-2 or TRBV6-3 and TRBJ2-7; the D call could be TRBD1 or TRBD2, with each sharing 5 bases. The material was CD4+ T cells from PBMCs cultured with SARS-CoV-2 spike peptides, obtained after COVID-19 vaccination. The cell subset or site tag for this specimen amounts to: SARS-CoV-2 spike overlapping peptide pool stimulation. In nucleotide form, the sequence is TGTGCCAGCAGTTCGGGGCCAGTGTTCTCCTACGAGCAGTACTTC. The resulting protein is CASSSGPVFSYEQYF.